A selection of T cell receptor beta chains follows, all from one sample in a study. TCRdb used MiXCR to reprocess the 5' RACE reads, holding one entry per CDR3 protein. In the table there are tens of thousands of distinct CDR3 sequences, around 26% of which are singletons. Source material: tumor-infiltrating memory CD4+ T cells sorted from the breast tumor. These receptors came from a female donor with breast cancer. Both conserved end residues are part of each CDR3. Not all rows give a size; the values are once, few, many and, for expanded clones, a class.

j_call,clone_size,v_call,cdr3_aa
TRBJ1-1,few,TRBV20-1,CSAPGDASGTEAFF
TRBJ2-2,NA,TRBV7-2,CASSLDPWSGGHGELFF
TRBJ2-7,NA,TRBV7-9,CASSRKPGTSDADEQYF
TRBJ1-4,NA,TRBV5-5,CASSARLAAVNEKLFF
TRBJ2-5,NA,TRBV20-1,CSARMFPGMAGGEETQYF
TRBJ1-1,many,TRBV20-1,CSARVPAGVGKTEAFF
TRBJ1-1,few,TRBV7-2,CASSLDFRQDTEAFF
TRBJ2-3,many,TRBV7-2,CASTNAVTGTQYF
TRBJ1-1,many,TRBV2,CASSEIEGTEAFF
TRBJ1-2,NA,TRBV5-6,CASSLAIQRIYGYTF
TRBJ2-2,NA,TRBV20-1,CSAPVASGKNTGELFF
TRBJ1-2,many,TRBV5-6,CASSGLGSSYGYTF
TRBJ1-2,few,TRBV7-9,CASSSSGTGEGYTF
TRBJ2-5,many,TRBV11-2,CASSLGQGETQYF
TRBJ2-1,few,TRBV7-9,CASSLGLAGDFSYNEQFF
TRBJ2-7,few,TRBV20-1,CSASAGSTHEQYF
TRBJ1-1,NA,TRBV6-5,CASSPPGDTEAFF
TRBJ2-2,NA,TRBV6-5,CASSYSRRTGELFF
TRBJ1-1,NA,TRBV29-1,CSVERQGRTTEAFF
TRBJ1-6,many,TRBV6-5,CASSYSSGSPLHF
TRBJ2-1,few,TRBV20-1,CSLLIAGYNEQFF
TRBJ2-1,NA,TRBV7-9,CAISPPSGADEQFF
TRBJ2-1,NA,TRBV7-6,CASSYSKSGSREQFF
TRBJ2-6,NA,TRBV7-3,CASSLGVGANVLTF
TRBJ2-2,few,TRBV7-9,CASSALGTGTNTGELFF
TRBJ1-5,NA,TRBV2,CASTYKSNQPQHF
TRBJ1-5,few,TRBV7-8,CASSFDAGPQHF
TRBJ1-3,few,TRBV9,CASSTGGQRGSGNTIYF
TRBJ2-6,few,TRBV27,CASSTDRVVSGANVLTF
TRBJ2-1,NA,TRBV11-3,CASSPPGTRGRDEQFF
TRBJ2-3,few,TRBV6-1,CASKSEVTQYF
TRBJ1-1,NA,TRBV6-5,CGGSYRQNTEAFF
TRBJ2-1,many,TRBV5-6,CASSLVPGQGNEQFF
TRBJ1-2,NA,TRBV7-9,CASSFSTGDNYGYTF
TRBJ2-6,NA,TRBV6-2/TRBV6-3,CASIRASYPRGANVLTF
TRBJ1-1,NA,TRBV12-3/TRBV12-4,CASSLNSLTEAFF
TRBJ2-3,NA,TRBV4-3,CASSPTGGTTDTQYF
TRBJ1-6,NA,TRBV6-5,CASSERDSPLHF
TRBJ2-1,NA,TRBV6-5,CASSYAVRIPHNEQFF
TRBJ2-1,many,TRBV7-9,CASSLYEQFF
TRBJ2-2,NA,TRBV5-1,CASSETLVTGELFF
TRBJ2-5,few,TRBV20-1,CSASPIGGQETQYF
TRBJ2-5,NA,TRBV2,CASSPRGETQYF
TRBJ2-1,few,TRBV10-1,CASSVVTGPTGSYNEQFF
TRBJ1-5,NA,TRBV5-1,CASSLDGATNQPQHF
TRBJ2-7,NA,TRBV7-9,CASSSGRAYEQYF
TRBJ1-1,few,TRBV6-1,CASSEAGSTGEAFF
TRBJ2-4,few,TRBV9,CASSPKAGEGMAKNIQYF
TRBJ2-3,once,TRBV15,CATSRPLAGFTDTQYF
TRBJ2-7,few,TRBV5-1,CASSLEGQGPYEQYF
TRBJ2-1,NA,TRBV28,CASIGAGPVGEQFF
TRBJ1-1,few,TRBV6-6,CASSYKGADTEAFF
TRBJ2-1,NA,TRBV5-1,CASSLPPDSSGEQFF
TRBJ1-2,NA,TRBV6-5,CASSVQGNYGYTF
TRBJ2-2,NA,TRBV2,CASSEKGSNTGELFF
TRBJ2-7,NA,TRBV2,CASTKSLTDYEQYF
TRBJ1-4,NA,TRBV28,CAGRDSLNEKLFF